This TCR beta chain came from a study of T cell responses to AZD1222 COVID-19 vaccine. Whole-study results and caveats: Seropositive status at baseline applied to only five or six AZD1222 recipients.

This CDR3 contains 14 residues. V lost 5 bases and J lost 6, with 15 bases in between. Looked up from germline, CDR1 is SGHNT and CDR2 is YYREEE (reference sequence). Some clones are missing from TCRdb's copy, which holds only in-frame ones; the method was immunoSEQ multiplex PCR. The sample contains some 190,000 clones, 85% to 95% of which appear only once. As to this clone: Antigen unknown.

Source: peripheral blood, taken on day 0 of AZD1222 vaccination. The chain links TRBV5-4 to TRBJ1-5; no firm D call. This sequence originates from an adult in good health. The CDR3 sequence is CASSLEGGSQPQHF. CDR3 in DNA: TGTGCCAGCAGTCTGGAGGGAGGGAGTCAGCCCCAGCATTTT.